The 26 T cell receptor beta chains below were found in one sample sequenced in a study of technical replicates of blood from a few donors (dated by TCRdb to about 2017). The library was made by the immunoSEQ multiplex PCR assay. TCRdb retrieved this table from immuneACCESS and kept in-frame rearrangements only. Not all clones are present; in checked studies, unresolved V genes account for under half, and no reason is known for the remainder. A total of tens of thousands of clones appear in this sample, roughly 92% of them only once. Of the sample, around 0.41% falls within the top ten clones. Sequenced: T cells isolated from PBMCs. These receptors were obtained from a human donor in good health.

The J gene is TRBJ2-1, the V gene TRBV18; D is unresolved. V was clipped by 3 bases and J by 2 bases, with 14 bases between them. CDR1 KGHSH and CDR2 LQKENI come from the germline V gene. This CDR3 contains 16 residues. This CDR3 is CASSPFEGDTYNEQFF. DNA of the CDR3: TGTGCCAGCTCACCGTTCGAAGGAGATACCTACAATGAGCAGTTCTTC.

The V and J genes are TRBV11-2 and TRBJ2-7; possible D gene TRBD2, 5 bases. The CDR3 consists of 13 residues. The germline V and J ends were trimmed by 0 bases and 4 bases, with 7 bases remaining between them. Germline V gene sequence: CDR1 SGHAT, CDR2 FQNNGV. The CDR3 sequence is CASSLETGYEQYF. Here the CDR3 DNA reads TGTGCCAGCAGCTTAGAAACGGGGTACGAGCAGTACTTC.

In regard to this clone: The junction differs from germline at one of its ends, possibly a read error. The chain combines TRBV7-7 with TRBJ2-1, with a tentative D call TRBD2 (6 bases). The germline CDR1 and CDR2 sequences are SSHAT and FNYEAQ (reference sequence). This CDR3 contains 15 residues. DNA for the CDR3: TGTGCTAGCAGCTTAGGGGACTCCCACTACAATGAGCAGTTCTTC. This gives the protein CASSLGDSHYNEQFF.

CDR3 nucleotides: TGTGCCAGCAGTATCACGTGGACAGGGGGGAGTGAGCAGTTCTTC. Its protein is CASSITWTGGSEQFF. The chain combines TRBV27 with TRBJ2-1, with 10 bases lining up with TRBD1. Germline lookup yields CDR1 MNHEY and CDR2 SMNVEV (reference sequence). This CDR3 contains 15 residues. With V trimmed by 5 bases and J by 9 bases, 10 bases remained unmatched.

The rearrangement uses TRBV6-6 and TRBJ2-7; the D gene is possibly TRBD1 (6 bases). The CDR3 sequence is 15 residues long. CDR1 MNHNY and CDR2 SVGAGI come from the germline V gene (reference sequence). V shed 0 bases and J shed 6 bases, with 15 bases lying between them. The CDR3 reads CASSYSGEQGPEQYF. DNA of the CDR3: TGTGCCAGCAGTTACTCTGGGGAACAGGGACCCGAGCAGTACTTC.

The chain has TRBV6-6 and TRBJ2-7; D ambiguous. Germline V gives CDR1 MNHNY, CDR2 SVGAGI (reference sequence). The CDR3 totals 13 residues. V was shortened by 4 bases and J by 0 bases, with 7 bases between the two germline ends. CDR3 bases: TGTGCCAGCAGTTTTAGTTCCTCCTACGAGCAGTACTTC. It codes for CASSFSSSYEQYF.

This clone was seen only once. The DNA for the CDR3 is TGTGCCAGCAGCGTAGGGGCGTCGAACACCGGGGAGCTGTTTTTT. It codes for CASSVGASNTGELFF. The chain employs TRBV9 and TRBJ2-2; the D is unclear. Germline assignment: CDR1 SGDLS and CDR2 YYNGEE. V gave up 0 bases and J gave up 0 bases, with 6 bases separating them. The CDR3 has 15 amino acids.

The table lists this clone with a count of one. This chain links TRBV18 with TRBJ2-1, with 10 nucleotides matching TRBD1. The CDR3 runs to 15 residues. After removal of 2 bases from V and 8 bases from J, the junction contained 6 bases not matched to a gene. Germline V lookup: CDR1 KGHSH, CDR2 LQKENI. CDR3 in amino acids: CASSPSGQGIDEQFF. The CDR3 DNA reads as TGTGCCAGCTCACCATCGGGACAGGGGATCGATGAGCAGTTCTTC.

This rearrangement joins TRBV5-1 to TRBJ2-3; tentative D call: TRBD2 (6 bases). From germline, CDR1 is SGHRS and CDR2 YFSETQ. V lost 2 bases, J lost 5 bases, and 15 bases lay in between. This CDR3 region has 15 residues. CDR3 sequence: CASSLTGVFEDTQYF. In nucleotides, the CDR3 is TGCGCCAGCAGCTTAACGGGAGTATTTGAAGATACGCAGTATTTT.

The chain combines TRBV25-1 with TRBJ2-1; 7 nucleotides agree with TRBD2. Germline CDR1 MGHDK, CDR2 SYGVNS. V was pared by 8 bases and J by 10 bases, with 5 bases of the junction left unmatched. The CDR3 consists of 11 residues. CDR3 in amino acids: CASYWGGEQFF. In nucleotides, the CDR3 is TGTGCCAGCTACTGGGGGGGGGAGCAGTTCTTC.

The CDR3 protein is CAWNTQLAGVRDTQYF. CDR3 bases: TGTGCCTGGAATACGCAGCTAGCGGGAGTGAGGGATACGCAGTATTTT. J is TRBJ2-3 and V is TRBV30; 10 bases line up with TRBD2. Germline trimming cut 4 bases from V and 6 bases from J; bases unmatched to any gene: 13. This CDR3 has 16 residues. Looked up from germline, CDR1 is GTSNPN and CDR2 is SVGIG (reference sequence).

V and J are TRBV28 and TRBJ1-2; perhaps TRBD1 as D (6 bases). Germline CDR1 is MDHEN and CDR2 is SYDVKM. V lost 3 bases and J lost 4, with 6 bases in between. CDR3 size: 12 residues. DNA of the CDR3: TGTGCCAGCAGTTTGGGGGCCTATGGCTACACCTTC. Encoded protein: CASSLGAYGYTF.

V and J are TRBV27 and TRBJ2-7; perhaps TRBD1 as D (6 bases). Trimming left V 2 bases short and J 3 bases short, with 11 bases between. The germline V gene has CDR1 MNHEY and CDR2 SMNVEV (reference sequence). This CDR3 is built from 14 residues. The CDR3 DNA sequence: TGTGCCAGCAGTTTAAACAGGGTCGGCTACGAGCAGTACTTC. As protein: CASSLNRVGYEQYF.

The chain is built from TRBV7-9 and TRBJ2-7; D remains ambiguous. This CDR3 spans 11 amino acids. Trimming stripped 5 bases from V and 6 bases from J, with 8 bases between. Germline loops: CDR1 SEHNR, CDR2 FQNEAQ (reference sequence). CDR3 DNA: TGTGCCAGCAGCCCCTACAGCGAGCAGTACTTC. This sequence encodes CASSPYSEQYF.

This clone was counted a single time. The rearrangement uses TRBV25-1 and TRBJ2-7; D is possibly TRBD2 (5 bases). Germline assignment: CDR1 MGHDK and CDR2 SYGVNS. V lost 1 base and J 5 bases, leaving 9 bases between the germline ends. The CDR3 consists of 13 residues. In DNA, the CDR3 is TGTGCCAGCAGTGAATCCGGGGTTCACGAGCAGTACTTC. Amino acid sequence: CASSESGVHEQYF.

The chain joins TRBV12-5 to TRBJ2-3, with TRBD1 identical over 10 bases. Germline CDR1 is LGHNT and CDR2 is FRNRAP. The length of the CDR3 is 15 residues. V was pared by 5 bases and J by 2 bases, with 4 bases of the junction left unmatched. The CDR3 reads CASGLGQGFTDTQYF. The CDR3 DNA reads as TGTGCTAGTGGTCTGGGACAGGGGTTCACAGATACGCAGTATTTT.

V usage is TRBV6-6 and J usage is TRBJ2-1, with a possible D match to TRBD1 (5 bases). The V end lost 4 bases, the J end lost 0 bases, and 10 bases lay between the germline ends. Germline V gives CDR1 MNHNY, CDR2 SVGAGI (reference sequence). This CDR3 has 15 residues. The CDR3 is CASSSQDSSYNEQFF. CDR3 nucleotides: TGTGCCAGCAGTTCACAGGATAGCTCCTACAATGAGCAGTTCTTC.

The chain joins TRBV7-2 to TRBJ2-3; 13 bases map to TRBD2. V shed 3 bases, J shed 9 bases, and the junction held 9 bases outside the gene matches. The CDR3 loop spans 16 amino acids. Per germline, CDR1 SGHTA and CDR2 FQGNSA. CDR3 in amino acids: CASSFEGLAGFYTQYF. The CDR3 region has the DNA TGTGCCAGCAGCTTCGAGGGACTAGCGGGATTTTACACGCAGTATTTT. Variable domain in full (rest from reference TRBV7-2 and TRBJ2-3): GAGVSQSPSNKVTEKGKDVELRCDPISGHTALYWYRQSLGQGLEFLIYFQGNSAPDKSGLPSDRFSAERTGGSVSTLTIQRTQQEDSAVYLCASSFEGLAGFYTQYFGPGTRLTVL.

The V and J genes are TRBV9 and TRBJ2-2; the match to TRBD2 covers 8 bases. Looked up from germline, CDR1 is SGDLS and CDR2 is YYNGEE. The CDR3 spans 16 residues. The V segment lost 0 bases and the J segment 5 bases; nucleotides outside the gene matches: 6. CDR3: CASSVDQREWTGELFF. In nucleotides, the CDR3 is TGTGCCAGCAGCGTAGACCAGCGGGAGTGGACCGGGGAGCTGTTTTTT.

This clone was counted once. CDR3: CASSPGGGGGYGYTF. CDR3 sequence (DNA): TGCGCCAGCAGCCCCGGCGGGGGGGGTGGCTATGGCTACACCTTC. The V and J genes are TRBV5-1 and TRBJ1-2; D perhaps matches TRBD1 (5 bases). From germline, CDR1 is SGHRS and CDR2 YFSETQ. V was pared by 4 bases and J by 4 bases, with 17 bases between. This CDR3 contains 15 residues.

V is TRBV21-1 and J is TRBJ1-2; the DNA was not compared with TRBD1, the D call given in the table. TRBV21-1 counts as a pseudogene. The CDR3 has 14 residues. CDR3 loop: CASSKKGRLDGYTF. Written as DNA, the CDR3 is TGTGCCAGCAGCAAAAAGGGGCGGCTCGATGGCTACACCTTC.

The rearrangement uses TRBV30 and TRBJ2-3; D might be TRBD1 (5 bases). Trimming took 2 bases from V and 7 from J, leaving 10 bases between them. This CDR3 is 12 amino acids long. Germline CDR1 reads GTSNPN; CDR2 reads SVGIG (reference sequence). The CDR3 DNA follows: TGTGCCTGGAGTATGGGGCAAAATACGCAGTATTTT. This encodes CAWSMGQNTQYF.

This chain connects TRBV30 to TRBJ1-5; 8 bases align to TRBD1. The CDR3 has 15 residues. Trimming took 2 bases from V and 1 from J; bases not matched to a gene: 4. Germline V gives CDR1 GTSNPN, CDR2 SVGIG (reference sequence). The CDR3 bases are TGTGCCTGGAGTTATCAGGGGGCAAGCAATCAGCCCCAGCATTTT. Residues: CAWSYQGASNQPQHF.

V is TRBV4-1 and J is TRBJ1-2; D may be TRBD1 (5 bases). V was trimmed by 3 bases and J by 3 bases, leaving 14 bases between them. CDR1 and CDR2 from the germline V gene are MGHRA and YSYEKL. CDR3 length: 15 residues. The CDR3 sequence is CASSQGGTDYYGYTF. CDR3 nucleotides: TGCGCCAGCAGCCAGGGAGGGACCGACTACTATGGCTACACCTTC.

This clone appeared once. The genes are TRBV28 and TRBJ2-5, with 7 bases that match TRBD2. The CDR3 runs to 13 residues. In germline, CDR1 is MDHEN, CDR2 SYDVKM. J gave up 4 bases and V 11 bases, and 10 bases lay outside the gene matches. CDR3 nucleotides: TGTGCCGGCGGGGGTAGAAGGGTAGAGACCCAGTACTTC. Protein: CAGGGRRVETQYF.

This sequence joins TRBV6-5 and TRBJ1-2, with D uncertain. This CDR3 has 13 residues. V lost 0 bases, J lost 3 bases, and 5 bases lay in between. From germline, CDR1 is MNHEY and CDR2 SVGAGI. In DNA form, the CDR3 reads TGTGCCAGCAGTTACTCGGGCTACTATGGCTACACCTTC. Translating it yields CASSYSGYYGYTF.